These T cell receptor beta chains were read from a single sample in a study of T-cell memory formation after mild COVID-19. MiXCR, run by TCRdb on the 5' RACE reads, gives a single entry per CDR3 protein. The data contain around 400,000 distinct CDR3 sequences, approximately 24% of them singletons. Sequenced input: PBMCs or a T cell subset sorted from them (not recorded which). All receptors come from an adult woman who had mild COVID-19 (a few samples of this study predate the infection). Cell type and time point are not known. CDR3s include the opening cysteine and the closing phenylalanine or tryptophan.

CASSHWTSGSYNEQFF,TRBV11-3,16,TRBJ2-1
CASSDGQGRDEQFF,TRBV25-1,14,TRBJ2-1
CASSLVDRAAYNEQFF,TRBV7-9,16,TRBJ2-1
CSATPAGKETQYF,TRBV20-1,13,TRBJ2-5
CAISESDYEQYF,TRBV10-3,12,TRBJ2-7
CASSLSWSGETQYF,TRBV27,14,TRBJ2-5
CASSEPGLAGAYEQYF,TRBV7-2,16,TRBJ2-7
CAISLSVKQGSTGELFF,TRBV27,17,TRBJ2-2
CASSFVAGEQYF,TRBV7-9,12,TRBJ2-7
CASSQGRGRFDEQYF,TRBV7-9,15,TRBJ2-7
CAWRVVYDPTGTQYF,TRBV30,15,TRBJ2-5
CASSPGQGAQGAFF,TRBV6-5,14,TRBJ1-1
CSADRGVDSGVYEQYF,TRBV20-1,16,TRBJ2-7
CASSSIAGDKNIQYF,TRBV14,15,TRBJ2-4
CASSPTSGGPNEQFF,TRBV7-9,15,TRBJ2-1
CASSFSGTSGTGELFF,TRBV12-3/TRBV12-4,16,TRBJ2-2
CASSLLSEQFF,TRBV13,11,TRBJ2-1
CASSDATSGVTYEQYF,TRBV2,16,TRBJ2-7
CSVEGGSGERLFF,TRBV29-1,13,TRBJ1-4
CASSQDRLNQPQHF,TRBV4-2,14,TRBJ1-5
CAISESTAGGYTF,TRBV10-3,13,TRBJ1-2
CASSATRDNTEAFF,TRBV5-6,14,TRBJ1-1
CASSPQGVGGHNEQFF,TRBV5-1,16,TRBJ2-1
CASTRENSNQPQHF,TRBV2,14,TRBJ1-5
CASNGQGQETQYF,TRBV11-3,13,TRBJ2-5
CASSLGLAGGSNNEQFF,TRBV27,17,TRBJ2-1
CASGNFGPRQGAKTEAFF,TRBV12-5,18,TRBJ1-1
CASSSHWNTEAFF,TRBV5-5,13,TRBJ1-1
CASSLVSGRHNEQFF,TRBV7-2,15,TRBJ2-1
CASSPSVSDTQYF,TRBV18,13,TRBJ2-3
CASSQVGEYEQYF,TRBV4-1,13,TRBJ2-7
CASSIRFGGTDTQYF,TRBV19,15,TRBJ2-3
CASSTGGDYNEQFF,TRBV19,14,TRBJ2-1
CASSLSRGSMHGYTF,TRBV7-9,15,TRBJ1-2
CASSPREGTRRTEAFF,TRBV11-2,16,TRBJ1-1
CASSLGDRGSTEAFF,TRBV7-8,15,TRBJ1-1
CSVEEAQGTGYTF,TRBV29-1,13,TRBJ1-2
CASSLVSSGSYEQYF,TRBV7-9,15,TRBJ2-7
CASSSSLTGGLRAFF,TRBV12-3/TRBV12-4,15,TRBJ1-1
CASSGDRGSYEQYF,TRBV6-2/TRBV6-3,14,TRBJ2-7
CATSDFDTGELFF,TRBV24-1,13,TRBJ2-2
CSARTGEVSFNEQFF,TRBV20-1,15,TRBJ2-1
CASSPITTDTQYF,TRBV7-2,13,TRBJ2-3
CASSFEGAGYEQYF,TRBV5-1,14,TRBJ2-7
CASSLQGGRSEAFF,TRBV12-3/TRBV12-4,14,TRBJ1-1
CASSLGTYNQETQYF,TRBV7-8,15,TRBJ2-5
CASSLVEAGEHEQYF,TRBV7-9,15,TRBJ2-7
CASSTRQGYSPLHF,TRBV9,14,TRBJ1-6
CASSLDSDYGYTF,TRBV5-1,13,TRBJ1-2
CASSMTSNNEQFF,TRBV5-1,13,TRBJ2-1